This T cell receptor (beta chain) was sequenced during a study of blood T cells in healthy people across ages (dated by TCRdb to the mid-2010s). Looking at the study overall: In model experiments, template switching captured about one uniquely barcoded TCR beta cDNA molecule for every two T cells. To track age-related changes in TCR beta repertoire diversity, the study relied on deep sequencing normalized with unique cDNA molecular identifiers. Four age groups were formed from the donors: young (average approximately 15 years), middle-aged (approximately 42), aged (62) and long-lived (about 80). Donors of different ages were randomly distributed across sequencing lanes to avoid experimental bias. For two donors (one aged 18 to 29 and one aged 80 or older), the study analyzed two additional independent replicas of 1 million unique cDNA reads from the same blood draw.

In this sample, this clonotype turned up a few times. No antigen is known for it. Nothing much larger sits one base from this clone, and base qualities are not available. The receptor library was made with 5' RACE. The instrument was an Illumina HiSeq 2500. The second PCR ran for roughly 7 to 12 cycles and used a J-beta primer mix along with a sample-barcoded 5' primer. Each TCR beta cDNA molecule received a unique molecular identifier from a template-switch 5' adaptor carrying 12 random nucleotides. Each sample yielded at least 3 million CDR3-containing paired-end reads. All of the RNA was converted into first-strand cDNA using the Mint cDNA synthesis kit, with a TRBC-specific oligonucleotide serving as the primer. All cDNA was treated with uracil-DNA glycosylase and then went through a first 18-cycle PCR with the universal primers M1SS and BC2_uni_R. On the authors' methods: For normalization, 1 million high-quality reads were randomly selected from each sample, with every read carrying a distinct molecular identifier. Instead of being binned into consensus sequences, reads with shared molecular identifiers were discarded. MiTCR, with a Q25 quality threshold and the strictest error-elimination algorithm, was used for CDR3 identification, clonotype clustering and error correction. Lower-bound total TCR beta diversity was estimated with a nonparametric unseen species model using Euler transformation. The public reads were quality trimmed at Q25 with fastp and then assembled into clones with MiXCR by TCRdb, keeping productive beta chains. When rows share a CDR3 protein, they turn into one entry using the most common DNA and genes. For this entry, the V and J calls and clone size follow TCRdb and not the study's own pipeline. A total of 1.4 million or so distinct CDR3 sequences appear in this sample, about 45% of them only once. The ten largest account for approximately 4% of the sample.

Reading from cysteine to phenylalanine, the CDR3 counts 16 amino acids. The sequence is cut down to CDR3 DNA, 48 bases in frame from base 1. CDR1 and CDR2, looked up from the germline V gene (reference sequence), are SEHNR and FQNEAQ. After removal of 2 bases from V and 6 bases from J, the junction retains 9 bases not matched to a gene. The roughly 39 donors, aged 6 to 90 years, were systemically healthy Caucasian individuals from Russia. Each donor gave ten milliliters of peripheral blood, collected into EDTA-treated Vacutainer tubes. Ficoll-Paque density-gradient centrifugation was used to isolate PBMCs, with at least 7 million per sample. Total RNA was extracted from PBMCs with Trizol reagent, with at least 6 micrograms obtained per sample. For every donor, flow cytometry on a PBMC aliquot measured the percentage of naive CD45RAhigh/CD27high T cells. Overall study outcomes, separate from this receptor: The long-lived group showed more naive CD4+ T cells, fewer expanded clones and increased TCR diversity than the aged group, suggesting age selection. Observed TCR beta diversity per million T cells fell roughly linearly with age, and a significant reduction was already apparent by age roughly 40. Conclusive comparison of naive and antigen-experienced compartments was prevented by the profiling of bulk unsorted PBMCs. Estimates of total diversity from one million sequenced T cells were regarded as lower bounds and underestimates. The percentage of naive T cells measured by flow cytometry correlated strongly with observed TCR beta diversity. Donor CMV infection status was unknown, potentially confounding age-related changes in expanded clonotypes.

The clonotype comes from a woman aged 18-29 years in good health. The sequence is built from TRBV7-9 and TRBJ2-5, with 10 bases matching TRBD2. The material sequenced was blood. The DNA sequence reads TGTGCCAGCAGCTTAAGGGGTCTAGCGGGAGTCAAGACCCAGTACTTC. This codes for CASSLRGLAGVKTQYF.